This entry concerns a single T cell receptor beta chain. The sample is drawn from a study of cytomegalovirus exposure and HLA in healthy donors. This PCR relied on a set of 60 Vbeta primers and 13 Jbeta primers. The method was immunoSEQ multiplex PCR; TCRdb's version includes in-frame clones alone and lacks a portion of them. The sample shows more than 95,000 clones, over 65% of them seen only once. Trimming shortened V by 2 bases and J by 0 bases, and 7 bases separated the two germline ends. Looked up from germline, CDR1 is KGHSH and CDR2 is LQKENI. This CDR3 spans 14 amino acids. This clonotype was sampled from a man between 18 and 35 years old in good health and CMV-seronegative. V gene TRBV18 combines with J gene TRBJ1-1, with no clear D. Sequences were obtained from PBMCs. CDR3 nucleotides: TGTGCCAGCTCACCAAGACAACTGAACACTGAAGCTTTCTTT. Protein sequence: CASSPRQLNTEAFF.